This T cell receptor (beta chain) was sequenced for a study of shared clonotypes between healthy human individuals (dated by TCRdb to about 2020). Notes on the research overall: Three men and a couple of women, aged 18 to 49 years, made up the cohort. Per donor, three plates each were used for CD4 naive and CD4 memory, two for CD8 naive, and one for CD8 memory. Blood TCR repertoires of roughly 5 healthy adults were deeply sequenced to estimate repertoire size and the extent of clonotype sharing between individuals. To increase sequencing depth and limit assay-specific biases, different laboratories used diverse techniques to prepare libraries and sequence TCR repertoires. Between about 0.8 and 9.5 billion PBMCs per donor were obtained by leukapheresis. What the work shows at the level of the full study, not this receptor alone: Sampling was restricted to blood, and TCR repertoires in tissues likely differ from the TCR repertoires found in blood. Even with the large sequencing depth, rarefaction of the sorted-subset datasets indicated that sequencing was incomplete. Higher generation probabilities were observed for clonotypes shared by all four sorted-subset donors than for non-shared clonotypes. Pairwise subsampling indicated that sequencing depth was expected to affect the degree of clonotype sharing among donors. Because the study included only a small number of donors, the genetic and exposure-history diversity represented was limited. Estimated clonotype richness was generally larger for naive than for memory subsets. Across a handful of donors, approximately 5% of naive CD4, approximately 3.6% of naive CD8, 2.3% of memory CD4, and about 0.4% of memory CD8 clonotypes were shared.

Using the deep immunoSEQ assay, multiplex PCR amplified TCR CDR3 regions from genomic DNA. Extracted genomic DNA from each cell subset was distributed evenly across all wells of several immunoSEQ 96-well plates, and each plate was treated as a replicate. For sorted subsets, each replicate PCR was loaded with about 0.2 ug genomic DNA, equivalent to some 27,000 T cell genomes. The purified libraries were quantified using a Qubit 3.0 fluorometer, sized with a Bioanalyzer 2100, and then quantified again using the KAPA Library Quantification kit. A separate single-read 150-cycle Illumina NextSeq 550 flow cell was used to sequence each immunoSEQ 96-well plate. Per the original workflow: Because the immunoSEQ output held only junctional sequences and lacked quality scores, the filtering could not match the filtering applied to full-length reads. To assign V/J genes and CDR3, sequences were annotated using PyIR, a Python wrapper for IgBLAST v1.9, with IMGT germline references. Reads with weak V/J assignments (E-value above 1e-6), missing CDR3, stop codons, out-of-frame junctions, or ambiguous translated residues were removed. V3J clonotypes were defined as sequences sharing an identical inferred V gene, J gene, and CDR3 amino acid sequence. To compute the percentage overlap between repertoires, the number of shared unique clonotypes was divided by the size of the smaller repertoire. Repertoire richness was assessed with RTK rarefaction, the Chao1 estimator, and Recon v2.1 estimates of unobserved clonotypes. OLGA was used to compute generation probabilities for all TCRbeta clonotypes that the gDNA method yielded from a few donors. This immuneACCESS table, as held by TCRdb, lists in-frame sequences with V and J called but not all clones. Of the missing ones, under half trace to an unresolved V gene in checked studies; the others have no known cause. The V and J calls and clone size come from that table; D and trimming were worked out from the DNA. A total of millions of clones appear in this sample, approximately 92% of them only once. 0.13% to 0.15% of the sample is in the top ten clones.

Reading the germline V gene gives CDR1 SGDLS and CDR2 YYNGEE. V is cut by 2 bases and J by 0 bases, and the space between the germline ends is 5 bases. The CDR3 numbers 13 residues from cysteine through phenylalanine. Only the CDR3 DNA is retained, 39 bases long and in frame from the first base. This clone was detected only once. The target of this receptor is not known. No qualities accompany the bases; no much larger clone lies one base away. The sample contains more than one DNA sequence encoding this CDR3. The donors were healthy, HIV-negative adults who had no recently reported acute infections or vaccinations. Every donor was a Caucasian adult living in Nashville, Tennessee, USA. CD4+ T cells were enriched through magnetic negative selection, after which naive cells were positively selected on CD45RA and the remaining negative fraction served as the memory subset. Blood was collected by leukapheresis, and PBMCs were isolated by Ficoll-Histopaque density gradient centrifugation and then cryopreserved in liquid nitrogen vapor phase. Analytical flow cytometry was used to check the purity and quantity of every magnetically sorted T cell population. From each sorted fraction, genomic DNA was isolated and quantified by UV absorbance on a Nanodrop 2000c.

Sample: naive CD4+ T cells sorted from blood. What the cell subset or site label conveys for this sample: CD45RA+ positively selected. This clonotype was obtained from a man in his late teens or twenties in good health. The chain was built from TRBV9 and TRBJ1-2; no confident D gene assignment can be made. The CDR3 is CASSVGANYGYTF. The sequenced DNA is TGTGCCAGCAGCGTTGGCGCTAACTATGGCTACACCTTC.